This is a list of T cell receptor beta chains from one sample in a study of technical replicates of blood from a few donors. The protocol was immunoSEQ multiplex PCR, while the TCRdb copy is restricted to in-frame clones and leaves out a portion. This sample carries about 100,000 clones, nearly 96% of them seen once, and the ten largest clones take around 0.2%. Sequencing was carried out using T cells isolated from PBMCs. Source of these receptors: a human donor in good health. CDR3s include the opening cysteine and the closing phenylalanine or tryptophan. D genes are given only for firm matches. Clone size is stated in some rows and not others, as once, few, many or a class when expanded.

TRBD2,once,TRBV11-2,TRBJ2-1,TGTGCCAGCAGCCGCACTAGCGGGGTTTACAATGAGCAGTTCTTC,CASSRTSGVYNEQFF
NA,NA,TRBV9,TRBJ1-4,TGTGCCAGCAGCACCCAAGGAGGGTTGAGCGAAAAACTGTTTTTT,CASSTQGGLSEKLFF
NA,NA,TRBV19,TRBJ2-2,TGTGCCATCCGGGACCTAGGGGGCACCGGGGAGCTGTTTTTT,CAIRDLGGTGELFF
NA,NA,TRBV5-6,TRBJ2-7,TGTGCCAGCAGCTTTTCTCTATTTTACGAGCAGTACTTC,CASSFSLFYEQYF
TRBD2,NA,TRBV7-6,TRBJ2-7,TGTGCCAGCAGCTTAGGAACTAGCGGCTCTGAGGGGCAGTACTTC,CASSLGTSGSEGQYF
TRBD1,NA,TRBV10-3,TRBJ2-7,TGTGCCATCAGCAGAGAGACAGGGAGCTCCTACGAGCAGTACTTC,CAISRETGSSYEQYF
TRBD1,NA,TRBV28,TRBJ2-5,TGTGCCAGCAGCACAGGCGGACAGGGGATAGCGACCCAGTACTTC,CASSTGGQGIATQYF
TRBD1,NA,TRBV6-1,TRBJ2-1,TGTGCCAGCAGTGGGGGACAGGGGGATTACAATGAGCAGTTCTTC,CASSGGQGDYNEQFF
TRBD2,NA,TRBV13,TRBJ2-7,TGTGCCAGCAGCTCTCTAGCGGGAGTTTACGAGCAGTACTTC,CASSSLAGVYEQYF
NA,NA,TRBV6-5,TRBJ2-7,TGTGCCAGCAGGCCCGGGACACTCTACGAGCAGTACTTC,CASRPGTLYEQYF
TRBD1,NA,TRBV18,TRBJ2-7,TGTGCCAGCTCACCGATCAGGGGGCATTCCTTCTACGAGCAGTACTTC,CASSPIRGHSFYEQYF
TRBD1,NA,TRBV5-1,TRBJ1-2,TGCGCCAGCAGAAGGACAGGGGCTAACTATGGCTACACCTTC,CASRRTGANYGYTF
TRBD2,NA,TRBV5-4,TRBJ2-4,TGTGCCAGCTGGCCGGGGGGATCGGTCATTCAGTACTTC,CASWPGGSVIQYF
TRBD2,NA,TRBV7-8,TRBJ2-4,TGTGCCAGCAGCCCCGGACTAGCGGGAGAGGCGGCCAAAAACATTCAGTACTTC,CASSPGLAGEAAKNIQYF
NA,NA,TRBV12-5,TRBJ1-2,TGTGCTAGTGGTGACACCCCATTTCAGGGATCGGAGGGCTACACCTTC,CASGDTPFQGSEGYTF
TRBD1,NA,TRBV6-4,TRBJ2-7,TGTGCCAGCAGCGCGAGACAGGGAGACTACTACGAGCAGTACTTC,CASSARQGDYYEQYF
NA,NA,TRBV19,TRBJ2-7,TGTGCCAGTAGTATTTTCGGCGGACAGACCTACGAGCAGTACTTC,CASSIFGGQTYEQYF
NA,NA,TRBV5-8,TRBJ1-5,TGTGCCAGCAGCTTAGGCGGCCTTTATCAGCCCCAGCATTTT,CASSLGGLYQPQHF
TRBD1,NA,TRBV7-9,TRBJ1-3,TGTGCCACTAGTCCGGGACAGGGATCTTTTGGGAACACCATATATTTT,CATSPGQGSFGNTIYF
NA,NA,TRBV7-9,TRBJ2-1,TGTGCCAGCAGCTTAGACGCGGGCGACAATGAGCAGTTCTTC,CASSLDAGDNEQFF
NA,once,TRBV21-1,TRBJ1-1,TGTGCCAGCAGCAAAGTCTTGGGCGGGGAGGACACTGAAGCTTTCTTT,CASSKVLGGEDTEAFF
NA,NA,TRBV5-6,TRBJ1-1,TGTGCCAGCAGCTCACCCACTGAGAACACTGAAGCTTTCTTT,CASSSPTENTEAFF
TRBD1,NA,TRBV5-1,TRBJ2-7,TGCGCCAGCAGCTTGGCGACAGGGCGCGAGCAGTACTTC,CASSLATGREQYF
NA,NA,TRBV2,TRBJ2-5,TGTGCCAGCAGTGAAGGGAGACAAGAGACCCAGTACTTC,CASSEGRQETQYF
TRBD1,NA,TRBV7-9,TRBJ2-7,TGTGCCAGCAGCTTCGGGACAGGGGGCTACGAGCAGTACTTC,CASSFGTGGYEQYF
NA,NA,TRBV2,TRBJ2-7,TGTGCCAGCGGCGTGGGTAACAGGGTGACCTACGAGCAGTACTTC,CASGVGNRVTYEQYF
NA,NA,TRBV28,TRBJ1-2,TGTGCCAGCAGCTCGGAAGGAGGAGGAACCTTC,CASSSEGGGTF
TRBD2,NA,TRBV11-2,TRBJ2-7,TGTGCCAGCAGCTTAGTGGGACTAGCGGGGGGTGCCTACGAGCAGTACTTC,CASSLVGLAGGAYEQYF
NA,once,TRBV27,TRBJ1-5,TGTGCCAGCAGCCATTATATAGGGGATACACCTCCTAGCAATCAGCCCCAGCATTTT,CASSHYIGDTPPSNQPQHF
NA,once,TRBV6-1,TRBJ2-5,TGTGCCAGCAGCAGGGCAGCCCAAGAGACCCAGTACTTC,CASSRAAQETQYF
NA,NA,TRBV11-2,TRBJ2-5,TGTGCCAGCAGCTTAGTGACCTTGTCCGACCTAGGGACCCAGTACTTC,CASSLVTLSDLGTQYF
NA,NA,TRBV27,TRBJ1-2,TGTGCCAGCAGTTTTTATGGGGGGGGAGGGTATGGCTACACCTTC,CASSFYGGGGYGYTF
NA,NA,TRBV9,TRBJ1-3,TGTGCCAGCAGCCCCCCTATTGGGGCTGTGTCAGGAAACACCATATATTTT,CASSPPIGAVSGNTIYF
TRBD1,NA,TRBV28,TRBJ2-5,TGTGCCAGCAGTCCCGGGACAGCTCAAGAGACCCAGTACTTC,CASSPGTAQETQYF
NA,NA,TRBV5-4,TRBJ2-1,TGTGCCAGCAGCTCTTCGGGGAGCTCCTACAATGAGCAGTTCTTC,CASSSSGSSYNEQFF
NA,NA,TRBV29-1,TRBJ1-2,TGCAGCGTTGAAGACGACAGGAACCGATATGATGGCTACACCTTC,CSVEDDRNRYDGYTF
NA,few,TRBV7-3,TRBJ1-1,TGTGCCAGCAGCGCTGAACAGGGCAGCACTGAAGCTTTCTTT,CASSAEQGSTEAFF
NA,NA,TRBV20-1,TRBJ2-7,TGCAGTGCGGGCGGGATCCACGAGCAGTACTTC,CSAGGIHEQYF
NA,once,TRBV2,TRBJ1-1,TGTGCCAGCAGTAGGGAAGGGGGGCGGACTAGCGCTGAAGCTTTCTTT,CASSREGGRTSAEAFF
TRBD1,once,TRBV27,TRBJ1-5,TGTGCCAGCAGTTTAATAGGGGGCGGTCTAAATCAGCCCCAGCATTTT,CASSLIGGGLNQPQHF
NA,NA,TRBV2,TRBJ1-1,TGTGCCAGGGGGCAGGGAATGGACACTGAAGCTTTCTTT,CARGQGMDTEAFF
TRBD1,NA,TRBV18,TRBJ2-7,TGTGCCAGCTCACCACCCGTAGGGACAGCCTCCTACGAGCAGTACTTC,CASSPPVGTASYEQYF